Listed below are T cell receptor beta chains from one sample, sequenced in a study of spatial heterogeneity in lung cancer. Using its own MiXCR run on the 5' RACE reads, TCRdb lists one record per CDR3 protein. The sample yields approximately 2,000 distinct CDR3 sequences, 8% to 10% seen once. Specimen: lung tumor tissue, collected at surgery. The receptors were gathered from a male donor with early-stage non-small cell lung cancer. CDR3s include the opening cysteine and the closing phenylalanine or tryptophan. The D gene is left open where the match is weak. The size entry is marked missing in some rows and otherwise reads once, few, many or a size class.

d_gene,j_gene,abundance,v_gene,CDR3nt,CDR3aa
-,TRBJ2-3,medium-sized,TRBV2,TGTGCCAGCAGTGCGCCGGCCTACACAGATACGCAGTATTTT,CASSAPAYTDTQYF
-,TRBJ2-5,-,TRBV20-1,TGCAGTGCTAATCTGGGGCTAGCCCGGGGGACCCAGTACTTC,CSANLGLARGTQYF
-,TRBJ2-5,medium-sized,TRBV3-1,TGTGCCAGCAGCCAAGGCCTAGGGGCGGCAGAAGAGACCCAGTACTTC,CASSQGLGAAEETQYF
TRBD1,TRBJ2-1,-,TRBV18,TGTGCCAGCTCACCAGGGACAGGGGCCTCCAATGAGCAGTTCTTC,CASSPGTGASNEQFF
-,TRBJ2-3,medium-sized,TRBV19,TGTGCCAGTTCTATTGGGCAGACAGATACGCAGTATTTT,CASSIGQTDTQYF
TRBD1,TRBJ2-4,medium-sized,TRBV19,TGTGCCACCAGGACAGGGGGCAGAGGGGACATTCAGTACTTC,CATRTGGRGDIQYF
TRBD2,TRBJ2-7,-,TRBV6-5,TGTGCCAGCAGTTCTGGGGAGGGTGTCGAGCAGTACTTC,CASSSGEGVEQYF
-,TRBJ1-1,medium-sized,TRBV27,TGTGCCAGCAACTCCAGGGGCCACAATGAAGCTTTCTTT,CASNSRGHNEAFF
-,TRBJ1-4,large,TRBV7-9,TGTGCCAGCAGCCCAGGGGCAACTAATGAAAAACTGTTTTTT,CASSPGATNEKLFF
-,TRBJ2-1,medium-sized,TRBV4-1,TGCGCCAGCAGCCCAGGGGACCGACTAGCCAATGAGCAGTTCTTC,CASSPGDRLANEQFF
-,TRBJ2-1,many,TRBV29-1,TGCAGCGTGGATACACTCGGTTGGGACAATGAGCAGTTCTTC,CSVDTLGWDNEQFF
TRBD1,TRBJ1-5,medium-sized,TRBV20-1,TGCAGTGCTAGAGAGGGCGACAGGGTATATCAGCCCCAGCATTTT,CSAREGDRVYQPQHF
TRBD2,TRBJ2-1,medium-sized,TRBV27,TGTGCCAGCAGTTCTCGTACGACTAGCGGGGGGGCCGCTGAGCAGTTCTTC,CASSSRTTSGGAAEQFF
-,TRBJ2-5,-,TRBV29-1,TGCAGCAGCTCTGCGGGTGTTACCGGAGCGGCCGGGGAGACCCAGTACTTC,CSSSAGVTGAAGETQYF
TRBD2,TRBJ2-1,-,TRBV5-1,TGCGCCAGCAGCTTGGCCAGGCTAGCGGGAGGTCACAATGAGCAGTTCTTC,CASSLARLAGGHNEQFF
-,TRBJ2-2,medium-sized,TRBV11-3,TGTGCCGTCCGAGGGTCCGCCGGGGAGCTGTTTTTT,CAVRGSAGELFF
-,TRBJ2-3,-,TRBV12-3/TRBV12-4,TGTGCCAGCAGTTGGGCATACGGCACAGATACGCAGTATTTT,CASSWAYGTDTQYF
TRBD2,TRBJ2-2,few,TRBV11-3,TGTGCCAGCAGCTCTTGGGCTAGCGGGACGAACACCGGGGAGCTGTTTTTT,CASSSWASGTNTGELFF
-,TRBJ2-7,medium-sized,TRBV7-2,TGTGCCAGCAGCTTTAAGGCGGAAAAGGAATACGAGCAGTACTTC,CASSFKAEKEYEQYF
-,TRBJ1-1,medium-sized,TRBV5-1,TGCGCCAGCAGCTTGGCGGGGGGCGCCGGATTCACTGAAGCTTTCTTT,CASSLAGGAGFTEAFF
-,TRBJ2-3,many,TRBV5-4,TGTGCCAGCAGCTTGCAACAATCCAGCACAGATACGCAGTATTTT,CASSLQQSSTDTQYF
-,TRBJ2-5,medium-sized,TRBV7-2,TGTGCCAGCAGCTTAGCGGGGACTCGAGAGACCCAGTACTTC,CASSLAGTRETQYF
-,TRBJ2-4,medium-sized,TRBV27,TGTGCCAGCAGTACCCCGGGGGCCAGCGGACGAAACATTCAGTACTTC,CASSTPGASGRNIQYF
-,TRBJ1-1,many,TRBV6-1,TGTGCCAGCAGTGCCTCAGTGAACACTGAAGCTTTCTTT,CASSASVNTEAFF
-,TRBJ1-1,many,TRBV6-5,TGTGCCAGCAGTTACGGTCTCGGGATAATCCGGAGAGCTTTCTTT,CASSYGLGIIRRAFF
-,TRBJ2-1,medium-sized,TRBV7-9,TGTGCCGCCCGGGAGAACAATGAGCAGTTCTTC,CAARENNEQFF
-,TRBJ1-3,many,TRBV28,TGTGCCACCTCGGGGGCGGCCGGTTCTGGAAACACCATATATTTT,CATSGAAGSGNTIYF
-,TRBJ1-5,medium-sized,TRBV27,TGTGCCAGCAGTTACGCGGGGAGGGGCCAGCCCCAGCATTTT,CASSYAGRGQPQHF
TRBD1,TRBJ1-5,medium-sized,TRBV20-1,TGCAGTGCTGGTCGGACAGGGAATGGGCAGCCCCAGCATTTT,CSAGRTGNGQPQHF
-,TRBJ1-1,medium-sized,TRBV10-3,TGTGCCATCAGGCGGGACCCGAACACTGAAGCTTTCTTT,CAIRRDPNTEAFF
-,TRBJ1-2,-,TRBV29-1,TGCAGCGTTGAATGGGGGGCCTATGGCTACACCTTC,CSVEWGAYGYTF
TRBD1,TRBJ2-5,many,TRBV19,TGTGCCAGTAGTATATATTGGACAGGGGGCAAGGAGACCCAGTACTTC,CASSIYWTGGKETQYF
-,TRBJ1-5,medium-sized,TRBV12-3/TRBV12-4,TGTGCCAGCAGGGACGGTAATCAGCCCCAGCATTTT,CASRDGNQPQHF
TRBD1,TRBJ1-2,large,TRBV6-2/TRBV6-3,TGTGCCAGCAGTTACGGGGGACAGGGAATCAGTAACTATGGCTACACCTTC,CASSYGGQGISNYGYTF
TRBD1,TRBJ2-7,large,TRBV6-5,TGTGCCAGCAGTTACCCCCGCCCAGGGGGATACGAGCAGTACTTC,CASSYPRPGGYEQYF
-,TRBJ2-1,medium-sized,TRBV12-3/TRBV12-4,TGTGCCAGCAGTTTATATGGGAGGCGGGACAATGAGCAGTTCTTC,CASSLYGRRDNEQFF
-,TRBJ2-4,medium-sized,TRBV5-5,TGTGCCAGCAGCCAACTCGCGACAGGACACAAAAACATTCAGTACTTC,CASSQLATGHKNIQYF
TRBD1,TRBJ1-2,medium-sized,TRBV18,TGTGCCAGCTCGCCTACAGGGGGCGCCAACTATGGCTACACCTTC,CASSPTGGANYGYTF
-,TRBJ2-7,medium-sized,TRBV10-3,TGTGCCATCAACCGGGACTTTTCCTACGAGCAGTACTTC,CAINRDFSYEQYF
-,TRBJ2-3,medium-sized,TRBV5-1,TGCGCCACAGGGGAGGGGTACGGCACAGATACGCAGTATTTT,CATGEGYGTDTQYF
-,TRBJ2-2,large,TRBV7-9,TGTGCCAGCAGCCCTATGACCGAAACCGGGGAGCTGTTTTTT,CASSPMTETGELFF
TRBD2,TRBJ2-1,medium-sized,TRBV6-5,TGTGCCAGCAGTTACAGTAGCGGGGGGGCCTACAATGAGCAGTTCTTC,CASSYSSGGAYNEQFF
-,TRBJ2-2,medium-sized,TRBV20-1,TGCAGTGCTAGTTGGGACAACACCGGGGAGCTGTTTTTT,CSASWDNTGELFF
-,TRBJ2-7,-,TRBV9,TGTGCCAGCAGCGTAGCGGACACCTACGAGCAGTACTTC,CASSVADTYEQYF